This T cell receptor (beta chain) was recovered during a study of cytomegalovirus exposure and HLA in healthy donors. The ends were cut back, 5 bases at V and 6 bases at J, with 10 bases in the middle. CDR1 and CDR2 from the germline V gene are SQVTM and ANQGSEA. CDR3 length: 12 amino acids. 60 Vbeta and 13 Jbeta primers were used in PCR. The table came from immunoSEQ multiplex PCR; TCRdb's copy has only in-frame clones and leaves some out. The sample has 130,000 to 150,000 clones; more than 75% are singletons. V gene TRBV29-1 combines with J gene TRBJ2-2; D ambiguous. The sample was PBMCs. The clonotype comes from a male donor in good health and CMV-seronegative. The CDR3 spells CSVRVLSGELFF. CDR3 sequence (DNA): TGCAGCGTTCGGGTTCTATCCGGGGAGCTGTTTTTT.